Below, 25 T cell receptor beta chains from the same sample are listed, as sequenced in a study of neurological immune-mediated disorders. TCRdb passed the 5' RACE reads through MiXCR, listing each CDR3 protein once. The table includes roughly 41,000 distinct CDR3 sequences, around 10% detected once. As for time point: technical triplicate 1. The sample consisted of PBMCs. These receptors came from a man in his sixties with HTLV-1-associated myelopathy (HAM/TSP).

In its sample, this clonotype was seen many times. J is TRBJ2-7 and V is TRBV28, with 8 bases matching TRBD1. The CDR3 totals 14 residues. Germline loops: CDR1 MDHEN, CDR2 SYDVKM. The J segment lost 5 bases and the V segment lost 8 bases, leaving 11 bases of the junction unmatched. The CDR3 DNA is TGTGCCAGCGGAACCGGGACAGGATTCCACGAGCAGTACTTC. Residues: CASGTGTGFHEQYF.

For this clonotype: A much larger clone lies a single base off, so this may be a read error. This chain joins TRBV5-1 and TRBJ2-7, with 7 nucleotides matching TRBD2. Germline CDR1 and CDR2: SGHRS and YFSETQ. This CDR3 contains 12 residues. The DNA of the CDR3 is TGCTCCAGTACTAGCGCTAACTACGAGCAGTACTTC. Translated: CSSTSANYEQYF. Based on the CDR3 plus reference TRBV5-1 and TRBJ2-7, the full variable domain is KAGVTQTPRYLIKTRGQQVTLSCSPISGHRSVSWYQQTPGQGLQFLFEYFSETQRNKGNFPGRFSGRQFSNSRSEMNVSTLELGDSALYLCSSTSANYEQYFGPGTRLTVT.

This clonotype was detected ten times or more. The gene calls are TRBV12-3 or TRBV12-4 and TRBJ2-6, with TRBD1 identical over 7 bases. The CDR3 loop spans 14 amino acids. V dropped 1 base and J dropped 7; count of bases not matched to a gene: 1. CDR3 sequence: CASSLGQGANVLTF. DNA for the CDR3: TGTGCCAGCAGTTTAGGACAGGGAGCCAACGTCCTGACTTTC.

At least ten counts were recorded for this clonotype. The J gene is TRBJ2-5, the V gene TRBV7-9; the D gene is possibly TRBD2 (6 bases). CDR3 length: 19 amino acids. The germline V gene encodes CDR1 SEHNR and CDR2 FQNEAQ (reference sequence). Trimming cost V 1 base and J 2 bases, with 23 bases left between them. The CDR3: CASSLVGGRYPQLQETQYF. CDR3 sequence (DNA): TGTGCCAGCAGCTTAGTTGGGGGGAGGTACCCCCAACTACAAGAGACCCAGTACTTC.

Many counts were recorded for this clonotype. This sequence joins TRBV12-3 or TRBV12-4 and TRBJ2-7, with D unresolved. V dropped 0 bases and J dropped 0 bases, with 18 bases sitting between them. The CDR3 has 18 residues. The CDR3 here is CASSLAFGKAKNSYEQYF. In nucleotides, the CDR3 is TGTGCCAGCAGTTTAGCGTTTGGAAAGGCGAAAAACTCCTACGAGCAGTACTTC.

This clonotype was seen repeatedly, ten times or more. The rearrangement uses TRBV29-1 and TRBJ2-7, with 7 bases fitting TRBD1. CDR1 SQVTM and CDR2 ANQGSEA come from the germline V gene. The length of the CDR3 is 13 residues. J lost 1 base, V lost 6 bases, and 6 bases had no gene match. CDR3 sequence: CSVARQGSYEQYF. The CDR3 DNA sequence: TGCAGCGTGGCGAGACAGGGTTCCTACGAGCAGTACTTC.

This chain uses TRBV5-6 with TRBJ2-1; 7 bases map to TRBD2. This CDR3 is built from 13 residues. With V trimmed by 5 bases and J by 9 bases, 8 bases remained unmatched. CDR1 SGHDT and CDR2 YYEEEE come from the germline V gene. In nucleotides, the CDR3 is TGTGCCAGCAGTCTCGGGGGGAAAGGTGAGCAGTTCTTC. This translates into CASSLGGKGEQFF.

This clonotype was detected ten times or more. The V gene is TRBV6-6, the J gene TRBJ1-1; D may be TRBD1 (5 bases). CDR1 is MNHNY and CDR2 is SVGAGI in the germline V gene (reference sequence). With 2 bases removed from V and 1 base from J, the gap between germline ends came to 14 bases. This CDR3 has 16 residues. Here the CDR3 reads CASSYPTGTPNTEAFF. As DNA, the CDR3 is TGTGCCAGCAGTTACCCCACAGGAACCCCGAACACTGAAGCTTTCTTT.

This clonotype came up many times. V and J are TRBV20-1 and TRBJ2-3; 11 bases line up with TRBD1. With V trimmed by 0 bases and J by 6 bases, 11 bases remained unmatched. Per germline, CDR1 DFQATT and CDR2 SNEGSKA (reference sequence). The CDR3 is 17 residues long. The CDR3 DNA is TGCAGTGCTAGAGATCTAGGACAGGGGGCGATTTCGGATACGCAGTATTTT. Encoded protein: CSARDLGQGAISDTQYF.

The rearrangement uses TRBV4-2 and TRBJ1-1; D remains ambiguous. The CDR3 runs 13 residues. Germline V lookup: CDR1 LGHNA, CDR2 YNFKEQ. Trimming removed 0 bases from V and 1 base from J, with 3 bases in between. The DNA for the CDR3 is TGTGCCAGCAGCCAAGAAACGAACACTGAAGCTTTCTTT. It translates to CASSQETNTEAFF.

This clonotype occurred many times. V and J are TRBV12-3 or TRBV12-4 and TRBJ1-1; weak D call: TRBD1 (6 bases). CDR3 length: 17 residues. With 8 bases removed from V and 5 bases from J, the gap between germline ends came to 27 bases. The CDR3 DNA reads TGTGCCAGCCAATTAGGTACAGGGATTGTTGGGGGAACTGAAGCTTTCTTT. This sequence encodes CASQLGTGIVGGTEAFF.

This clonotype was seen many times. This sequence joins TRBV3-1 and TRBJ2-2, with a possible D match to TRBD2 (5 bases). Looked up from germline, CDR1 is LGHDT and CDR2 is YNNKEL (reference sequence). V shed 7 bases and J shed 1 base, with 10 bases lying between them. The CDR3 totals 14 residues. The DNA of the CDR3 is TGTGCCAGCAAGAGGGAAGGGAACACCGGGGAGCTGTTTTTT. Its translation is CASKREGNTGELFF.

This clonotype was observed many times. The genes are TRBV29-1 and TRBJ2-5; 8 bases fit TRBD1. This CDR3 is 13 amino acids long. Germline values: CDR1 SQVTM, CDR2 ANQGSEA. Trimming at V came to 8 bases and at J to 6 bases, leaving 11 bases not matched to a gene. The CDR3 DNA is TGCAGCCTGCGACAGGGGCCGGCACAGACCCAGTACTTC. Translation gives CSLRQGPAQTQYF.

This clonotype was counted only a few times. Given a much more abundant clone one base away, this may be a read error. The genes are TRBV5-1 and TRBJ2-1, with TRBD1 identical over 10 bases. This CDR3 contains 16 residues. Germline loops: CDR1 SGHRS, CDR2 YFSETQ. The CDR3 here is CANSHTGTGDYNEQFF. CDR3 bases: TGCGCCAACAGCCACACCGGGACAGGGGACTACAATGAGCAGTTCTTC.

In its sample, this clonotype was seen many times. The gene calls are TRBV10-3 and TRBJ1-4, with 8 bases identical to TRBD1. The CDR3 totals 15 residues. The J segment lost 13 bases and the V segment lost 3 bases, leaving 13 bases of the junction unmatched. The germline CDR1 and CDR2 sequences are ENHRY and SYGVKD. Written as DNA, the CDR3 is TGTGCCATCAGTGACGGGACAGGCGCCTTAGGGAGACTGTTTTTT. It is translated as CAISDGTGALGRLFF.

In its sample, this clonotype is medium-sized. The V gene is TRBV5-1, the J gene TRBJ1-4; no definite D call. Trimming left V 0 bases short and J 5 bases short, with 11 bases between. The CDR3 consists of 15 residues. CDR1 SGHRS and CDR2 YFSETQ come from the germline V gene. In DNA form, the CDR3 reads TGCGCCAGCAGCTTGGACGGAAAAGAGAATGAAAAACTGTTTTTT. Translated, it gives CASSLDGKENEKLFF.

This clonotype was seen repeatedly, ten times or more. CDR3 region: CASQREGAGRDTQYF. The DNA for the CDR3 is TGCGCCAGCCAGAGGGAGGGGGCAGGAAGAGATACGCAGTATTTT. The chain couples TRBV5-1 to TRBJ2-3; D may match TRBD1 or TRBD2 (7 bases each). CDR1 is SGHRS and CDR2 is YFSETQ in the germline V gene. The CDR3 sequence is 15 residues long. Trimming removed 7 bases at V and 5 bases at J, with 20 bases between.

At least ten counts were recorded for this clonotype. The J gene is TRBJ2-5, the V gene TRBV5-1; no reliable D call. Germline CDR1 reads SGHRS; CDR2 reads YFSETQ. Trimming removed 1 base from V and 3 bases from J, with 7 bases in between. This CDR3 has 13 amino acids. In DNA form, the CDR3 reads TGCGCCAGCAGCTTGAGCGACGAAGAGACCCAGTACTTC. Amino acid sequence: CASSLSDEETQYF.

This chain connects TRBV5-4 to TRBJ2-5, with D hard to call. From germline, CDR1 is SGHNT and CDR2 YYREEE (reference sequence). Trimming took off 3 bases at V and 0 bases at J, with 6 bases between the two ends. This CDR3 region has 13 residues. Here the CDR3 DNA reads TGTGCCAGCAGCTCGGCAAACCAAGAGACCCAGTACTTC. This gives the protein CASSSANQETQYF.

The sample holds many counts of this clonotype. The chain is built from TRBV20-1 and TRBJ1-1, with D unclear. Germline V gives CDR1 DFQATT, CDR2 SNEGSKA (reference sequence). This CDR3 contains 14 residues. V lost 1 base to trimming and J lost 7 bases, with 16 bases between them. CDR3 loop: CSARALGFEDEAFF. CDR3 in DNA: TGCAGTGCTAGAGCTCTGGGCTTCGAAGATGAAGCTTTCTTT.

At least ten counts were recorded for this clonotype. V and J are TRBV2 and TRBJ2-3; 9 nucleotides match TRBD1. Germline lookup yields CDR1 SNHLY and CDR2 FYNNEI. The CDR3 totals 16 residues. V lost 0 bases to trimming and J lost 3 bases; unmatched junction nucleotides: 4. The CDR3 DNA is TGTGCCAGCAGTGAAGCCCCCGGACAGGGGACAGATACGCAGTATTTT. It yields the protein CASSEAPGQGTDTQYF.

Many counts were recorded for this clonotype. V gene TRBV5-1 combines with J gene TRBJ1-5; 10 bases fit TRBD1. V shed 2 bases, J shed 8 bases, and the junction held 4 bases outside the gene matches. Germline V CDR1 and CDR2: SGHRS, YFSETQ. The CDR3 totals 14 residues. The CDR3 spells CASSLGQGGKPQHF. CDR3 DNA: TGCGCCAGCAGCTTAGGACAGGGGGGCAAGCCCCAGCATTTT.

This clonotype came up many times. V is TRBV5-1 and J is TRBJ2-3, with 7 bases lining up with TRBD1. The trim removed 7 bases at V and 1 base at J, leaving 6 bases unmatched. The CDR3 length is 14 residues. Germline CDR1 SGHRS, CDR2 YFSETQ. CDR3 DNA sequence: TGCGCCAGCGGCCGGGACAGCGGCACAGATACGCAGTATTTT. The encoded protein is CASGRDSGTDTQYF.

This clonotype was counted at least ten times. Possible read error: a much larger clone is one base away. CDR3 nucleotides: TGTGTCAGCAGCTCGAGCCGGGAGGCCAAAAACATTCAGTACTTC. This translates into CVSSSSREAKNIQYF. The chain combines TRBV11-2 with TRBJ2-4; possible D gene TRBD2, 6 bases. Germline-derived CDR1 and CDR2 are SGHAT and FQNNGV. There are 15 residues in the CDR3.

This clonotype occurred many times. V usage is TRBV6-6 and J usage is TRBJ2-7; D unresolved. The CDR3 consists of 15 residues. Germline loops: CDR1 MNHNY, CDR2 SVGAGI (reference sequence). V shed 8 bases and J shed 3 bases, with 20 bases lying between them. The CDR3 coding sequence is TGTGCCAGCTGCCGATCTGAAAGGTGTAACTACGAGCAGTACTTC. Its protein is CASCRSERCNYEQYF.